This record covers a single TCR beta chain. The CDR3 is 17 amino acids. Germline V CDR1 and CDR2: MDHEN, SYDVKM. The J segment lost 4 bases and the V segment lost 6 bases, leaving 13 bases of the junction unmatched. This sample was taken from a study of blood T cell repertoires in COVID-19. For the study at large: Acute-phase and convalescent COVID-19 samples originated in the United States, Italy and Spain. Nucleic acid was either cDNA or gDNA, and it came from T cells, B-cell-depleted T cells, or PBMCs.

In the source study's methods: Amplifying reference gene primers gave estimates of nucleated cell counts. This table comes from immunoSEQ multiplex PCR, and its TCRdb copy is limited to in-frame clones, with some not included. The D gene and trimming were derived from the DNA, and the V and J assignments and clone size from that table. Found here are 29,000 or so clones, 70% to 90% of them singletons; the top ten hold 8% to 10%. The source of this sequence is a human donor in a cohort sampled during active COVID-19. V and J are TRBV28 and TRBJ1-2, with 11 nucleotides matching TRBD1. The sequenced sample was peripheral blood. The CDR3 bases are TGTGCCAGCAGACGTCCCGGGACAGGGGGGAGGTTCTATGGCTACACCTTC. This translates into CASRRPGTGGRFYGYTF.